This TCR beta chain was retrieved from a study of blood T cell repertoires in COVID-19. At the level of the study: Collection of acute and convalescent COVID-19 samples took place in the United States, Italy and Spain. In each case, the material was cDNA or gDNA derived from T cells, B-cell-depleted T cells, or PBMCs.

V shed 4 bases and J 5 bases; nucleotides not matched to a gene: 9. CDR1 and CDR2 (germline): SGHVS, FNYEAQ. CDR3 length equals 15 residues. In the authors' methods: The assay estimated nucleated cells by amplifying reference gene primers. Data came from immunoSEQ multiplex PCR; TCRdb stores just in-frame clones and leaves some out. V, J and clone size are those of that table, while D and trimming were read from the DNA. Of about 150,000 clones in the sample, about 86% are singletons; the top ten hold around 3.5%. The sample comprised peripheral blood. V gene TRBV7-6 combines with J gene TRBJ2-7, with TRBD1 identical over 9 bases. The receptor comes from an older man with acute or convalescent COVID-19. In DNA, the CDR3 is TGTGCCAGCAGCTCCATCTCCGGGACAGGGAACGAGCAGTACTTC. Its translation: CASSSISGTGNEQYF.